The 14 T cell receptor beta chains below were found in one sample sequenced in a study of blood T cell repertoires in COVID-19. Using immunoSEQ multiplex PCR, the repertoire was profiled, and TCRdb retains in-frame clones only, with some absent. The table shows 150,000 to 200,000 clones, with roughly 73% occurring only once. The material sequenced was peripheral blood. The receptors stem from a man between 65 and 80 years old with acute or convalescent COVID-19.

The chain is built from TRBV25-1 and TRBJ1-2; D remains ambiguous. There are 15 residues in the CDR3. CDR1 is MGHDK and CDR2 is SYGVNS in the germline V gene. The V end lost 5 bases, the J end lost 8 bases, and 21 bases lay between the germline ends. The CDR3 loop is CASSPGELLGEGYTF. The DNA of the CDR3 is TGTGCCAGCAGTCCCGGGGAGCTACTCGGGGAGGGCTACACCTTC.

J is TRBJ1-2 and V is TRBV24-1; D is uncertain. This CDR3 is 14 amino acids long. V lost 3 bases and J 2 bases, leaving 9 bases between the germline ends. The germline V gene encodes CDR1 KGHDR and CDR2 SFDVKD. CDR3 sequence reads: CATSDRGWNYGYTF. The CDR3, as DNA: TGTGCCACCAGTGATAGAGGGTGGAACTATGGCTACACCTTC.

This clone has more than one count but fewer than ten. In nucleotides, the CDR3 is TGCGCCAGCAGTGGAGAGGGGGGGAGCAATCAGCCCCAGCATTTT. Amino acid sequence: CASSGEGGSNQPQHF. The chain couples TRBV10-2 to TRBJ1-5; possibly TRBD1 for D (6 bases). V lost 4 bases and J 1 base, leaving 11 bases between the germline ends. This CDR3 has 15 residues. CDR1 is WSHSY and CDR2 is SAAADI in the germline V gene.

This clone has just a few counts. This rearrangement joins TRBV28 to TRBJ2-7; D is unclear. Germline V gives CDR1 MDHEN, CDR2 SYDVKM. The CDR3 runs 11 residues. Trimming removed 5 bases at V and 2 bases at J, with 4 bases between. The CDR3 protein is CASSPAYEQYF. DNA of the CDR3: TGTGCCAGCAGTCCTGCCTACGAGCAGTACTTC.

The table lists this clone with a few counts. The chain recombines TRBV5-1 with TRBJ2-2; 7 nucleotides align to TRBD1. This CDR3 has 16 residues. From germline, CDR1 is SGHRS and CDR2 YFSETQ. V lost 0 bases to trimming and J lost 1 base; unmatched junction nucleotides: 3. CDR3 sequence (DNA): TGCGCCAGCAGCTTGGGCTCAGGGGGGAACACCGGGGAGCTGTTTTTT. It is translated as CASSLGSGGNTGELFF.

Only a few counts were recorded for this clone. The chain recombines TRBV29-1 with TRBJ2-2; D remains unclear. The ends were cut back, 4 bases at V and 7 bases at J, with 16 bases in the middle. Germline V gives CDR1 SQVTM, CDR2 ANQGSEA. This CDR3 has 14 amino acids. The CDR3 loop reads CSVVRGNSGGELFF. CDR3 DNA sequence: TGCAGCGTTGTACGTGGAAACAGTGGCGGGGAGCTGTTTTTT.

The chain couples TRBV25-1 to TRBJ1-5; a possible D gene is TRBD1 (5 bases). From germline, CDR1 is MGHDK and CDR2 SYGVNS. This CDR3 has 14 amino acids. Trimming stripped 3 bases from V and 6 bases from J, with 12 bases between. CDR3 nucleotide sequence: TGTGCCAGCAGTGATGCAGGGAATACTCAGCCCCAGCATTTT. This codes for CASSDAGNTQPQHF.

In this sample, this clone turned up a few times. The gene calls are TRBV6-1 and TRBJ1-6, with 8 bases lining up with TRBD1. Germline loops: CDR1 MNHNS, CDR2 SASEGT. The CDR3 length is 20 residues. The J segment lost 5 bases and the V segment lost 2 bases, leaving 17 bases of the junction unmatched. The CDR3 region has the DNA TGTGCCAGCAGTGAATTCAGAGGGACAGGAAAACATCTTAATAATTCACCCCTCCACTTT. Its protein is CASSEFRGTGKHLNNSPLHF.

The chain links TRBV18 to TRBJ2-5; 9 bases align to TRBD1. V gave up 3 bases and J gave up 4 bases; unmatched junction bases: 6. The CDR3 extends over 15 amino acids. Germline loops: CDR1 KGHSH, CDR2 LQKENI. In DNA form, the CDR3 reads TGTGCCAGCTCACCTAGGACAGGGGCAAGAGAGACCCAGTACTTC. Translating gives CASSPRTGARETQYF. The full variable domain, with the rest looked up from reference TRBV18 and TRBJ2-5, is NAGVMQNPRHLVRRRGQEARLRCSPMKGHSHVYWYRQLPEEGLKFMVYLQKENIIDESGMPKERFSAEFPKEGPSILRIQQVVRGDSAAYFCASSPRTGARETQYFGPGTRLLVL.

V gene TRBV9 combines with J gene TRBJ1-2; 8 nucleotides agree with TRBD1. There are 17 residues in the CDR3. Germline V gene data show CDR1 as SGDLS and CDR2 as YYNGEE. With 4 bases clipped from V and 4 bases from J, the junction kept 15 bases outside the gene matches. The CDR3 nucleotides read TGTGCCAGCAGCCCGGGGGTGACAGGGGTCTCCAGCTATGGCTACACCTTC. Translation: CASSPGVTGVSSYGYTF. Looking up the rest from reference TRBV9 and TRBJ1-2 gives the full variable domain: DSGVTQTPKHLITATGQRVTLRCSPRSGDLSVYWYQQSLDQGLQFLIQYYNGEERAKGNILERFSAQQFPDLHSELNLSSLELGDSALYFCASSPGVTGVSSYGYTFGSGTRLTVV.

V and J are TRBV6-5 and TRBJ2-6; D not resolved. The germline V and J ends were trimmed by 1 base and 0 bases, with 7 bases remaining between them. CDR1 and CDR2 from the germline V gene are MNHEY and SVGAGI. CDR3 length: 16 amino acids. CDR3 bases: TGTGCCAGCAGTTACTACAGCAGCTCTGGGGCCAACGTCCTGACTTTC. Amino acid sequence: CASSYYSSSGANVLTF.

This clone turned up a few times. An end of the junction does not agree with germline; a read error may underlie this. Written as DNA, the CDR3 is TGTGCCAGCAGCTTGGAAGGGACAGGGGGCGAAAATTTT. Its protein product is CASSLEGTGGENF. The chain links TRBV5-4 to TRBJ1-5; 12 bases are a match to TRBD1. Germline V gene lookup returns CDR1 SGHNT and CDR2 YYREEE (reference sequence). CDR3 size: 13 residues.

The CDR3 DNA sequence: TGTGCCAGCAGTGAAAGGAGAGGGTGGACTGAAGCTTTCTTT. It yields the protein CASSERRGWTEAFF. V usage is TRBV6-1 and J usage is TRBJ1-1, with D unclear. Germline loops: CDR1 MNHNS, CDR2 SASEGT. The CDR3 extends over 14 amino acids. With 2 bases removed from V and 5 bases from J, the gap between germline ends came to 12 bases.

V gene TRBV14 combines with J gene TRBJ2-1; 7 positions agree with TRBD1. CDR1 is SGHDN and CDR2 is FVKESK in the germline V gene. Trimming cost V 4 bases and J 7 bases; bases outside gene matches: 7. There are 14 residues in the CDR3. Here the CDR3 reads CASSLLGGNNEQFF. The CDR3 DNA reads TGTGCCAGCAGCCTACTAGGGGGCAATAATGAGCAGTTCTTC.